The clone carrying this T cell receptor (beta chain) has at least ten counts. Its antigen remains unknown. TCRdb ran MiXCR on the 5' RACE reads and lists one entry per CDR3 protein. The sample yields about 230,000 distinct CDR3 sequences, over 7% seen once. This specimen belongs to a study of CD8 T cells in ankylosing spondylitis. This CDR3 comprises 12 residues. V was pared by 3 bases and J by 1 base, with 4 bases between. Germline-derived CDR1 and CDR2 are KGHSH and LQKENI. Study-wide results and limits: Earlier reports found some motif variants in synovial fluid and blood in reactive arthritis. A TCR beta motif made of roughly eight highly homologous variants seemed typical of ankylosing spondylitis blood. Clones linked to disease were reported to show significant enrichment in matched ankylosing spondylitis synovial fluid.

V and J are TRBV18 and TRBJ2-7; no clear D gene. The sequencing input was blood, either unsorted or a sorted T cell fraction (not recorded which). This TCR derives from a female donor with ankylosing spondylitis or in good health (not recorded which). CDR3 coding DNA: TGTGCCAGCTCACCCGGTTCCTACGAGCAGTACTTC. It specifies CASSPGSYEQYF.